The next 4 T cell receptor beta chains were all read from a single sample in a study of CD8 T cells in ankylosing spondylitis. Study-level results: Characteristic of ankylosing spondylitis blood, it appeared, was a TCR beta motif comprising roughly 8 highly homologous variants.

In TCRdb, the 5' RACE reads were re-called with MiXCR into one record per CDR3 protein. The sample has 500,000 to 650,000 distinct CDR3 sequences, approximately 5% seen once; the top ten hold around 3.6%. Their antigens remain unidentified. The sample was blood, either unsorted or a sorted T cell fraction (not recorded which). These receptors were taken from a male donor with ankylosing spondylitis.

Many counts were recorded for this clonotype. V gene TRBV12-3 or TRBV12-4 combines with J gene TRBJ1-4, with D perhaps matching TRBD1 (5 bases). V lost 4 bases and J 5 bases, leaving 23 bases between the germline ends. There are 18 residues in the CDR3. CDR3 loop: CASSWGWLRNGGNEKLFF. The CDR3 coding sequence is TGTGCCAGCAGTTGGGGCTGGCTCCGAAATGGGGGAAATGAAAAACTGTTTTTT.

The table lists this clonotype with many counts. The V and J genes are TRBV5-5 and TRBJ1-2; D not certain. The ends were cut back, 2 bases at V and 6 bases at J, with 17 bases in the middle. The CDR3 contains 15 residues. CDR1 and CDR2 from the germline V gene are SGHKS and YYEKEE (reference sequence). The CDR3 nucleotides read TGTGCCAGCAGCTTTGTAACTTACCCGCCAGATGGCTACACCTTC. Encoded protein: CASSFVTYPPDGYTF. The entire variable domain, with the rest obtained from reference TRBV5-5 and TRBJ1-2, is as follows: DAGVTQSPTHLIKTRGQQVTLRCSPISGHKSVSWYQQVLGQGPQFIFQYYEKEERGRGNFPDRFSARQFPNYSSELNVNALLLGDSALYLCASSFVTYPPDGYTFGSGTRLTVV.

This clonotype was seen many times. The chain employs TRBV7-2 and TRBJ2-7, with unresolved D. This CDR3 has 13 residues. Germline CDR1 is SGHTA and CDR2 is FQGNSA. Trimming stripped 4 bases from V and 5 bases from J, with 12 bases between. As DNA, the CDR3 is TGTGCCAGCAGCTCGGTCGCTTGGGACGAGCAGTACTTC. Its translation: CASSSVAWDEQYF.

The chain combines TRBV12-3 or TRBV12-4 with TRBJ2-2, with a possible D match to TRBD1 (6 bases). The CDR3 is made up of 17 amino acids. Between the trimmed V and J ends, which lost 5 bases and 5 bases, there was a span of 21 bases. The CDR3 protein is CASSGDEQGSPTGELFF. In DNA form, the CDR3 reads TGTGCCAGCAGTGGGGACGAACAGGGTTCTCCAACCGGGGAGCTGTTTTTT.